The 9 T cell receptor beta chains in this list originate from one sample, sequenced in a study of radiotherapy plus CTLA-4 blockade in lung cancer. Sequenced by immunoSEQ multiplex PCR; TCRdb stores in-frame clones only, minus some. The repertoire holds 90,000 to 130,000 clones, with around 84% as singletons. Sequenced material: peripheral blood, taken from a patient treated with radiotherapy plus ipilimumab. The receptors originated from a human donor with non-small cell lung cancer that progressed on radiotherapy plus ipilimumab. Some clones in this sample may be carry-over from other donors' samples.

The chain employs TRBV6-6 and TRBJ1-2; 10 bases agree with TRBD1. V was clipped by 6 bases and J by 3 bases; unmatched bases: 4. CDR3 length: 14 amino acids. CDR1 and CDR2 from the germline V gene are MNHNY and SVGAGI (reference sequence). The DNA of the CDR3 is TGTGCCAGCAGCCCGACAGGGGGCGACTATGGCTACACCTTC. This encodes CASSPTGGDYGYTF.

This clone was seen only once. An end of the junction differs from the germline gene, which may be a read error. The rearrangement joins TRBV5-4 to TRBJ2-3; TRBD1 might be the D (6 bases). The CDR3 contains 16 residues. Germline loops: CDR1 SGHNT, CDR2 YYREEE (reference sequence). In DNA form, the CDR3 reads TGCGCCAGCAGCCAAGACCAGGGGTTTGGTGTAGATACGCAGTATTTT. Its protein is CASSQDQGFGVDTQYF.

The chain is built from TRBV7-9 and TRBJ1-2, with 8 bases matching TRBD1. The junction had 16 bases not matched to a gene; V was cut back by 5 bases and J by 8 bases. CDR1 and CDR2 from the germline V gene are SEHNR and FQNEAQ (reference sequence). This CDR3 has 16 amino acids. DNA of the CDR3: TGTGCCAGCAGCCAAAGAGGGGACAGGAGGGGGAAAGGCTACACCTTC. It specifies CASSQRGDRRGKGYTF.

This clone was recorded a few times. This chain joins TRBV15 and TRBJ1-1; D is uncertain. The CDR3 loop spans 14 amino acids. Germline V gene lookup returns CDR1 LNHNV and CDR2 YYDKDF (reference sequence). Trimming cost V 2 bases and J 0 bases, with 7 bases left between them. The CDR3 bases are TGTGCCACCAGCAGACCGACACTGAACACTGAAGCTTTCTTT. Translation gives CATSRPTLNTEAFF.

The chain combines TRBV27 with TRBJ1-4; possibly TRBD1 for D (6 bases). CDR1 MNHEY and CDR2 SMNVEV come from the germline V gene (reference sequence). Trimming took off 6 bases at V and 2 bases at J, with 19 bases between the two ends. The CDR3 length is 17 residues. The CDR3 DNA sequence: TGTGCCAGCAGAAAAGGAGGGGGAACGCAGACTAATGAAAAACTGTTTTTT. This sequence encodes CASRKGGGTQTNEKLFF.

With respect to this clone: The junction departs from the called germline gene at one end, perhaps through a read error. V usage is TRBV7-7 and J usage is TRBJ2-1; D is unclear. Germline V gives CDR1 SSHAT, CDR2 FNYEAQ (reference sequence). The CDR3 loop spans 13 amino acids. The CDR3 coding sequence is TGTGCTAGCAGCTTAGGGCTGCTCAATGAGCAGTTCTTC. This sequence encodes CASSLGLLNEQFF.

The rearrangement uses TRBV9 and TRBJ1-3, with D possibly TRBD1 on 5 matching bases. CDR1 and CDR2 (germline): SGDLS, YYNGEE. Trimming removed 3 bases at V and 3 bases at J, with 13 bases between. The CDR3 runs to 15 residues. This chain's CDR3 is CASSADQGIGNTIYF. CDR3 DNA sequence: TGTGCCAGCAGCGCCGATCAGGGAATTGGAAACACCATATATTTT.

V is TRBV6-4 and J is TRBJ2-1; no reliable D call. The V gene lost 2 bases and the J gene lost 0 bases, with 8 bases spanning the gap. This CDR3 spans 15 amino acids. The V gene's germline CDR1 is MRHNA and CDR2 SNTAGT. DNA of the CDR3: TGTGCCAGCAGTGACGGCGGTTGCTCCTACAATGAGCAGTTCTTC. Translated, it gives CASSDGGCSYNEQFF.

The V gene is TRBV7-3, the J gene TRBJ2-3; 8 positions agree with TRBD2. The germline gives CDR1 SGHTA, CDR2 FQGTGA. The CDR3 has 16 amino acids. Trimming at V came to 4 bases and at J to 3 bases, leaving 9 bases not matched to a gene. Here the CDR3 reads CASSSGGPAGTDTQYF. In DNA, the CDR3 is TGTGCCAGCAGCTCGGGGGGGCCAGCAGGGACAGATACGCAGTATTTT. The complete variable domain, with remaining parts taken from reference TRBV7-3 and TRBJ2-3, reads GAGVSQTPSNKVTEKGKYVELRCDPISGHTALYWYRQSLGQGPEFLIYFQGTGAADDSGLPNDRFFAVRPEGSVSTLKIQRTERGDSAVYLCASSSGGPAGTDTQYFGPGTRLTVL.